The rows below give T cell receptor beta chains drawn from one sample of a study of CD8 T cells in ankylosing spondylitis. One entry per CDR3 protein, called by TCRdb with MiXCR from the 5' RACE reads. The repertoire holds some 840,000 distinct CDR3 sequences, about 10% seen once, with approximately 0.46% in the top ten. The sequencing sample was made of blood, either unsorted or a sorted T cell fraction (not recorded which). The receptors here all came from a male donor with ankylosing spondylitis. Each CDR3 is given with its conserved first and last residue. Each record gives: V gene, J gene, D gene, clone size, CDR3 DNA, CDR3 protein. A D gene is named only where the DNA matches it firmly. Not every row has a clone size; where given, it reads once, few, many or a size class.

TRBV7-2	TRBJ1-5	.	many	TGTGCCAGCAGCCCGAGAACAAATCAGCCCCAGCATTTT	CASSPRTNQPQHF
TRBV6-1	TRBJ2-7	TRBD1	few	TGTGCCAGCAGTAGACTACCGGGACAGGCCCCCTACGAGCAGTACTTC	CASSRLPGQAPYEQYF
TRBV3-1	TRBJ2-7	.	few	TGTGCCAGCAGCCAAGCGGGCCTCGAGCAGTACTTC	CASSQAGLEQYF
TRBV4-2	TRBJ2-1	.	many	TGTGCCAGCAGCCAAGATCTTAACGGGGGAGACAATGAGCAGTTCTTC	CASSQDLNGGDNEQFF
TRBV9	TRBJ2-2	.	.	TGTGCCAGCAGCGCCCGGCCGTTCCCCGGGGAGCTGTTTTTT	CASSARPFPGELFF
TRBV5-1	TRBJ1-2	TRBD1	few	TGCGCCAGCAGCTTGGAGGGGGCGCTTGGCTACACCTTC	CASSLEGALGYTF
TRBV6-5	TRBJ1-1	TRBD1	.	TGTGCCAGCAGTTCGACCAACCAGGGGGCCGCTTTCTTT	CASSSTNQGAAFF
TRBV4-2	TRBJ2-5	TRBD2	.	TGTGCCAGCAGCCTCAGACTAGCGGGAGAGCGGCAAGATTTAGAGACCCAGTACTTC	CASSLRLAGERQDLETQYF
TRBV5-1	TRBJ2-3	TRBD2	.	TGCGCCAGCAACCTATTTGGGACTAGCCTAACCACAGATACGCAGTATTTT	CASNLFGTSLTTDTQYF
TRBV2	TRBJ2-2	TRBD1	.	TGTGCCAGCAGTGGACAGGGTACCGGGGAGCTGTTTTTT	CASSGQGTGELFF
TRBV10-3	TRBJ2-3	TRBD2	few	TGTGCCATCAGTGAGTCGGTTAGCGGGAAAGAAACAGATACGCAGTATTTT	CAISESVSGKETDTQYF
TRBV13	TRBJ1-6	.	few	TGTGCCAGCAGCCAGGGACACGGAGATTCACCCCTCCACTTT	CASSQGHGDSPLHF
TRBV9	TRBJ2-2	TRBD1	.	TGTGCCAGCGGCTGGGCCGGGACAGGCTACACCGGGGAGCTGTTTTTT	CASGWAGTGYTGELFF
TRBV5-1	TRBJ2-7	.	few	TGCGCCAGCAGCTTGGGGCTAGCGTTTTGGAGCGAGCAGTACTTC	CASSLGLAFWSEQYF
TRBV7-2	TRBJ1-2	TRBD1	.	TGTGCCAGCAGCTTACGACAGGGGACTAACTATGGCTACACCTTC	CASSLRQGTNYGYTF
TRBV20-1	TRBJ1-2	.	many	TGCAGTGCTAGCGGACTGAACTATGGCTACACCTTC	CSASGLNYGYTF
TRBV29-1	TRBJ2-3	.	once	TGCAGCGTCAATCGAGATCCCACCCCCACAGATACGCAGTATTTT	CSVNRDPTPTDTQYF
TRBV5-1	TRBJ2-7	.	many	TGCGCCAGCAGCTTTGACACGGAGCCCTACGAGCAGTACTTC	CASSFDTEPYEQYF
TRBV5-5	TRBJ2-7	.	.	TGTGCCAGCAGCTTGGACAGGTGGGTTCACGAGCAGTACTTC	CASSLDRWVHEQYF
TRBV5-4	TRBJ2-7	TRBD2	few	TGTGCCAGCAGTACTCCTCTTAGCGGGGGCGAGCAGTACTTC	CASSTPLSGGEQYF
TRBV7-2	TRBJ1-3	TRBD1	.	TGTGCCAGCAGCTTAGGCCCTAACAGGGGAACCATATATTTT	CASSLGPNRGTIYF
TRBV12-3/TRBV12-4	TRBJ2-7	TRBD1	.	TGTGCCAGCAGTTTATTATGGACAGGGGATGTCTACGAGCAGTACTTC	CASSLLWTGDVYEQYF
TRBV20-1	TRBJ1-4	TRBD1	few	TGCAGTGTCCCGGACAGGTTTAATGAAAAACTGTTTTTT	CSVPDRFNEKLFF
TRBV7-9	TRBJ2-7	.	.	TGTGCCAGCAGCTTAGTAGCAGGACCCCGGGAAGGGTACGAGCAGTACTTC	CASSLVAGPREGYEQYF
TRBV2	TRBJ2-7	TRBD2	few	TGTGCCAGCAACCGACTAGCTGGGTCCAACGAGCAGTACTTC	CASNRLAGSNEQYF
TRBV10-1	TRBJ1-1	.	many	TGCGCCAGCAGTGAGGGACCCTCGGTCGACACTGAAGCTTTCTTT	CASSEGPSVDTEAFF
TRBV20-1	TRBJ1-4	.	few	TGCAGCATACCCTCCCCCCGGAGGAGGCGGGGTGAAAAACTGTTTTTT	CSIPSPRRRRGEKLFF
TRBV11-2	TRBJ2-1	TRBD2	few	TGTGCCAGCAGCTCCTACCGGACTAGCGCCTCCTACAATGAGCAGTTCTTC	CASSSYRTSASYNEQFF
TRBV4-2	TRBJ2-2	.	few	TGTGCCAGCAGCTGGCGCTCGGGGTTACGGGAGCTGTTTTTT	CASSWRSGLRELFF